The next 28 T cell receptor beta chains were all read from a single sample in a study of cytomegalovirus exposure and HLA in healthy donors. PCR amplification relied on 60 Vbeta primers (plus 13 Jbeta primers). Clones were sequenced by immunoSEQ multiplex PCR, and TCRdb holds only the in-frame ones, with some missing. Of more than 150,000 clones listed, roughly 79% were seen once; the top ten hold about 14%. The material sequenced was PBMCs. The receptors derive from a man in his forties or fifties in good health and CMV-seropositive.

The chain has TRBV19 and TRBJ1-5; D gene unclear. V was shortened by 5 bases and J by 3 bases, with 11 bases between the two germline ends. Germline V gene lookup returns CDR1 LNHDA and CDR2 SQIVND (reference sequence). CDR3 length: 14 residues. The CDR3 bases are TGTGCCAGTAGTTGGTACGGAGACAATCAGCCCCAGCATTTT. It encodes CASSWYGDNQPQHF.

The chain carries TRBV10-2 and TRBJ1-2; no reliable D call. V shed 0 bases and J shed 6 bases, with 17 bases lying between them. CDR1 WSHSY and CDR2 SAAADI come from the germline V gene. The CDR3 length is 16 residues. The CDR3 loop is CASSESLGSGYHGYTF. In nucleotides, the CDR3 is TGCGCCAGCAGTGAGTCTTTAGGATCCGGGTATCATGGCTACACCTTC.

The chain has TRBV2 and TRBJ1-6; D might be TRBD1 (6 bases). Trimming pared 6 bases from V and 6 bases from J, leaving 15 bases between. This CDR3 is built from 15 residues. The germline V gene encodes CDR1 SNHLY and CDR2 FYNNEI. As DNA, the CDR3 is TGTGCCAGCAGCTACAGGGAATCCGGTAATTCACCCCTCCACTTT. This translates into CASSYRESGNSPLHF.

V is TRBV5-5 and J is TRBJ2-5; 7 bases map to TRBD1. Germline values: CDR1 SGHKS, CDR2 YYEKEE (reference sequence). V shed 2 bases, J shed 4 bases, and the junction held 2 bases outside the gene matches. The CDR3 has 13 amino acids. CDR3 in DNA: TGTGCCAGCAGCTTCAGGGGGTTAGAGACCCAGTACTTC. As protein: CASSFRGLETQYF.

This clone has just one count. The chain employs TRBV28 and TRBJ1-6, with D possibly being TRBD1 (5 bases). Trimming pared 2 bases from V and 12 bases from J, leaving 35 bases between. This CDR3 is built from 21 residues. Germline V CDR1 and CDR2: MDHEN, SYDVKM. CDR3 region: CASSLLTRPTPQGRSQKPLHF. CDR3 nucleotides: TGTGCCAGCAGTTTACTTACCCGACCCACGCCTCAGGGAAGGTCCCAAAAACCCCTCCACTTT.

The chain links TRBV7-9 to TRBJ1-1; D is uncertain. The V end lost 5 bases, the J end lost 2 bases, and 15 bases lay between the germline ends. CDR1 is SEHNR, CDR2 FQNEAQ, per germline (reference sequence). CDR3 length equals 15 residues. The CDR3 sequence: CASSPSRSLNTEAFF. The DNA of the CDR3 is TGTGCCAGCAGCCCTAGCAGGTCCCTAAACACTGAAGCTTTCTTT. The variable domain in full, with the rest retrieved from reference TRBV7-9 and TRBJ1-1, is DTGVSQNPRHKITKRGQNVTFRCDPISEHNRLYWYRQTLGQGPEFLTYFQNEAQLEKSRLLSDRFSAERPKGSFSTLEIQRTEQGDSAMYLCASSPSRSLNTEAFFGQGTRLTVV.

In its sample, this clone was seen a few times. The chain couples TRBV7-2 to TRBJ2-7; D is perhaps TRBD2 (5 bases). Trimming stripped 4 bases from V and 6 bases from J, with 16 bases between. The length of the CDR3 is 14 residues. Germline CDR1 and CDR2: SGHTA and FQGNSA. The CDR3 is CASSYPGSSLEQYF. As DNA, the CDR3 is TGTGCCAGCAGCTACCCGGGAAGCTCACTCGAGCAGTACTTC.

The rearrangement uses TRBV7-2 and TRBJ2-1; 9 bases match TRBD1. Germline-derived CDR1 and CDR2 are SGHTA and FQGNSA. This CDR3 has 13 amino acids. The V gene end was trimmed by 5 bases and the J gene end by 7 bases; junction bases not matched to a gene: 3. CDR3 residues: CASSKDRGNEQFF. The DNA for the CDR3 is TGTGCCAGCAGCAAAGACAGGGGGAATGAGCAGTTCTTC.

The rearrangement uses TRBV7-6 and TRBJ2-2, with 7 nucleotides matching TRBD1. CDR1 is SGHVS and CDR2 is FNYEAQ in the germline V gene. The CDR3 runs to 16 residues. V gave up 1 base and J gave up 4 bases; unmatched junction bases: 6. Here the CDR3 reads CASSLDPGQITGELFF. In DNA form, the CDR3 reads TGTGCCAGCAGCTTAGACCCGGGACAGATCACCGGGGAGCTGTTTTTT.

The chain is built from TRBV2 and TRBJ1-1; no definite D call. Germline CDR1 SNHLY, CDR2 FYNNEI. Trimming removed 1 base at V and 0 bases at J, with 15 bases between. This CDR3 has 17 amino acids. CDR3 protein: CASSEVGGSPMNTEAFF. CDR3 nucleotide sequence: TGTGCCAGCAGTGAAGTAGGAGGCAGCCCTATGAACACTGAAGCTTTCTTT.

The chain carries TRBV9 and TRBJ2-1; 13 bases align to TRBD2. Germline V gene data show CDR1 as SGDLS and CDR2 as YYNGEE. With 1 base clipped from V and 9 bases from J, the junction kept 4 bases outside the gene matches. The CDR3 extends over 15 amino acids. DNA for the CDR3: TGTGCCAGCAGCGTAACTAGCGGGGGGGCCTCTGAGCAGTTCTTC. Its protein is CASSVTSGGASEQFF. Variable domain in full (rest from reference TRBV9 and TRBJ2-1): DSGVTQTPKHLITATGQRVTLRCSPRSGDLSVYWYQQSLDQGLQFLIQYYNGEERAKGNILERFSAQQFPDLHSELNLSSLELGDSALYFCASSVTSGGASEQFFGPGTRLTVL.

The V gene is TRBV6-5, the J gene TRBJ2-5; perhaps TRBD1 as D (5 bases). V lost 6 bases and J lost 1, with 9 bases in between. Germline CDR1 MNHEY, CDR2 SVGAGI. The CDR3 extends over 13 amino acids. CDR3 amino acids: CASRKGPQETQYF. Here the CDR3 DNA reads TGTGCCAGCAGGAAGGGGCCCCAAGAGACCCAGTACTTC.

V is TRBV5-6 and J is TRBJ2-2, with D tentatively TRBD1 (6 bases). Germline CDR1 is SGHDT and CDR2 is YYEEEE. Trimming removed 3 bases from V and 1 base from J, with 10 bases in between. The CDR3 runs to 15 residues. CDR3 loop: CASSSGQLNTGELFF. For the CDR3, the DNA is TGTGCCAGCAGCTCAGGACAGTTGAACACCGGGGAGCTGTTTTTT.

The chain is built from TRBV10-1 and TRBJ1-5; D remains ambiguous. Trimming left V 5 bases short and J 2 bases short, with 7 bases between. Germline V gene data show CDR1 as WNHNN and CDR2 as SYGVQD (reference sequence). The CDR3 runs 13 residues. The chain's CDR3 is CASSKGGNQPQHF. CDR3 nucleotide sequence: TGCGCCAGCAGTAAGGGAGGCAATCAGCCCCAGCATTTT.

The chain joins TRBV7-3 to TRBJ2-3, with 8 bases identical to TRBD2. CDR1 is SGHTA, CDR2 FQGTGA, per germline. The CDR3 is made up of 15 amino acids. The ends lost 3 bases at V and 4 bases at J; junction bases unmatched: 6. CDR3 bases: TGTGCCAGCAGCTTGATAGCGGGGAAGGCAGATACGCAGTATTTT. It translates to CASSLIAGKADTQYF.

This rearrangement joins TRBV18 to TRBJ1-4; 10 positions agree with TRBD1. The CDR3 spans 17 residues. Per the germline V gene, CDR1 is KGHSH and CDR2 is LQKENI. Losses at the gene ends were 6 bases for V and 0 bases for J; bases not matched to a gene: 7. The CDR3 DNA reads TGTGCCAGCTCCCCCGGGACAGGGGTTCCAACTAATGAAAAACTGTTTTTT. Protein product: CASSPGTGVPTNEKLFF.

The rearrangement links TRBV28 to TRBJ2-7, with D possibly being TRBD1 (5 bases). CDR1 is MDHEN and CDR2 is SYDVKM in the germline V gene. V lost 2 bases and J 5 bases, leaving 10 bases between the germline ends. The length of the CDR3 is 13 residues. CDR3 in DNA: TGTGCCAGCAGTTTAACCAGGGTGCACGAGCAGTACTTC. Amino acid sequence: CASSLTRVHEQYF.

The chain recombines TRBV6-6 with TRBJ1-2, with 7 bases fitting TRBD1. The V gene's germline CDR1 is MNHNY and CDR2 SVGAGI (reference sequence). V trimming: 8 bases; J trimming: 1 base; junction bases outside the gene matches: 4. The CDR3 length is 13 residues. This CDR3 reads CASGGQSNYGYTF. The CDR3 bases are TGTGCCAGCGGGGGACAGAGTAACTATGGCTACACCTTC.

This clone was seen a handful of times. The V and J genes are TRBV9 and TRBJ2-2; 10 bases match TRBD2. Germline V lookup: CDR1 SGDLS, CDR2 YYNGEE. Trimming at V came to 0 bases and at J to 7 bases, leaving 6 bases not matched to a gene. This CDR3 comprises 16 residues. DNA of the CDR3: TGTGCCAGCAGCGTAGATAGCGGGGGGACCGGCGGGGAGCTGTTTTTT. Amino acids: CASSVDSGGTGGELFF.

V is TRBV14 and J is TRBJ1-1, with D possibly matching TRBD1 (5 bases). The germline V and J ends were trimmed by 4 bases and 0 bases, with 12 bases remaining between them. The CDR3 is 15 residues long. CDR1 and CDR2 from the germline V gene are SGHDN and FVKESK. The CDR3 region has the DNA TGTGCCAGCAGCCCGTCGGGCAGGGTGAACACTGAAGCTTTCTTT. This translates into CASSPSGRVNTEAFF. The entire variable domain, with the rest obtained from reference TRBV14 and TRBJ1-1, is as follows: EAGVTQFPSHSVIEKGQTVTLRCDPISGHDNLYWYRRVMGKEIKFLLHFVKESKQDESGMPNNRFLAERTGGTYSTLKVQPAELEDSGVYFCASSPSGRVNTEAFFGQGTRLTVV.

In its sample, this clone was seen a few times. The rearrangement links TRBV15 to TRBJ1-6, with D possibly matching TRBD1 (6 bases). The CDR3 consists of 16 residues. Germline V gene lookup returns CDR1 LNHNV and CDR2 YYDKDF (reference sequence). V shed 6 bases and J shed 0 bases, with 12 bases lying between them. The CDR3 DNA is TGTGCCACCAGGAGAACAGGGAGCTCCTATAATTCACCCCTCCACTTT. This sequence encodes CATRRTGSSYNSPLHF. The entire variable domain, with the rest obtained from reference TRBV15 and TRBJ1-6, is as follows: DAMVIQNPRYQVTQFGKPVTLSCSQTLNHNVMYWYQQKSSQAPKLLFHYYDKDFNNEADTPDNFQSRRPNTSFCFLDIRSPGLGDTAMYLCATRRTGSSYNSPLHFGNGTRLTVT.

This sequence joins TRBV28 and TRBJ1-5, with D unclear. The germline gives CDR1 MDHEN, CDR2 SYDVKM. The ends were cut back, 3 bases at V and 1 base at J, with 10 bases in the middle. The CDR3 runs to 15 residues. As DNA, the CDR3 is TGTGCCAGCAGTTTTTACGAGGGAAGCAATCAGCCCCAGCATTTT. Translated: CASSFYEGSNQPQHF.

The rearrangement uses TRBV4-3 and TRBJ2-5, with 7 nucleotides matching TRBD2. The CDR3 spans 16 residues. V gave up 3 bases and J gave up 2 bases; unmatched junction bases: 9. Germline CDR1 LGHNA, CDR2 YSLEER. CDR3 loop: CASSHRLAGFQETQYF. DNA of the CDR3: TGCGCCAGCAGCCACCGACTAGCCGGCTTTCAAGAGACCCAGTACTTC.

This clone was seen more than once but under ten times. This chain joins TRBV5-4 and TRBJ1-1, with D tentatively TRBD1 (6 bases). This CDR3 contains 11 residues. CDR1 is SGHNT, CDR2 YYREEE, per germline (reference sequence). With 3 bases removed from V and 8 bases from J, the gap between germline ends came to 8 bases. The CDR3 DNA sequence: TGTGCCAGCAGCTCTACAGGGGAAGCTTTCTTT. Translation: CASSSTGEAFF.

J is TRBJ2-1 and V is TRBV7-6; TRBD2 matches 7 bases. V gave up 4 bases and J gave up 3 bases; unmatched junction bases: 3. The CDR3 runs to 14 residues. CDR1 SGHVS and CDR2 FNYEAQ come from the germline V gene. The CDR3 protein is CASSYGGYYNEQFF. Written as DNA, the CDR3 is TGTGCCAGCAGCTACGGGGGGTACTACAATGAGCAGTTCTTC.

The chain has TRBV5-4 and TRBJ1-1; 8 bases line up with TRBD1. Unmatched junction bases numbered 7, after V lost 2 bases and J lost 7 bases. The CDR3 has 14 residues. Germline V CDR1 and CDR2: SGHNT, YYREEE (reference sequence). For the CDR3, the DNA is TGTGCCAGCAGCTTAACGACAGGGGAGAATGAAGCTTTCTTT. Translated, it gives CASSLTTGENEAFF. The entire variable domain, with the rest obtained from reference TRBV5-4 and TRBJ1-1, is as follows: ETGVTQSPTHLIKTRGQQVTLRCSSQSGHNTVSWYQQALGQGPQFIFQYYREEENGRGNFPPRFSGLQFPNYSSELNVNALELDDSALYLCASSLTTGENEAFFGQGTRLTVV.

The CDR3 region is CATSETGGNQPQHF. CDR3 DNA: TGTGCCACGTCGGAAACAGGGGGCAATCAGCCCCAGCATTTT. The chain employs TRBV10-3 and TRBJ1-5, with 7 nucleotides matching TRBD1. The length of the CDR3 is 14 residues. CDR1 is ENHRY and CDR2 is SYGVKD in the germline V gene. The ends lost 10 bases at V and 2 bases at J; junction bases unmatched: 8.

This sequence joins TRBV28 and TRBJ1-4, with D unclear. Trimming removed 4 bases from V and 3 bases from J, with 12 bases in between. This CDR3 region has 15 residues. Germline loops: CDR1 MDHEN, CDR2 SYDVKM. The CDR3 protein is CASSSGTTANEKLFF. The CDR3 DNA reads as TGTGCCAGCAGTTCCGGTACCACGGCTAATGAAAAACTGTTTTTT.